The 16 T cell receptor beta chains below were found in one sample sequenced in a study of OX40 agonist ivuxolimab in advanced cancers. The method behind the library was the immunoSEQ multiplex PCR assay. This immuneACCESS table, as held by TCRdb, lists in-frame sequences with V and J called but not all clones. Of the missing ones, under half trace to an unresolved V gene in checked studies; the others have no known cause. The sample contains approximately 50,000 clones, 65% to 85% of them found a single time. The ten largest clones take up 9.5% to 15% of the sample. The specimen was CD4+ or CD8+ T cells sorted from blood, collected in a trial of the OX40 agonist ivuxolimab. These receptors all come from an adult with an advanced solid tumor such as melanoma, head and neck, liver or kidney cancer.

V usage is TRBV6-5 and J usage is TRBJ2-2; tentatively, D is TRBD2 (6 bases). CDR3 length equals 15 residues. V was cut by 5 bases and J by 3 bases, with 13 bases left in between. Germline V gives CDR1 MNHEY, CDR2 SVGAGI. The CDR3 DNA reads TGTGCCAGCAGTGCGGGACGGCGATACACCGGGGAGCTGTTTTTT. Protein: CASSAGRRYTGELFF.

This sequence joins TRBV27 and TRBJ2-3, with 7 bases matching TRBD2. The CDR3 has 16 residues. V shed 9 bases, J shed 3 bases, and the junction held 15 bases outside the gene matches. Germline V gives CDR1 MNHEY, CDR2 SMNVEV (reference sequence). The CDR3 region has the DNA TGTGCCAGTAGACCCGGTGGGCTAGCGGATACAGATACGCAGTATTTT. Protein product: CASRPGGLADTDTQYF.

The V gene is TRBV4-2, the J gene TRBJ2-3; either TRBD1 or TRBD2 may supply D (5 bases each). The CDR3 consists of 15 residues. The V end lost 1 base, the J end lost 2 bases, and 10 bases lay between the germline ends. From germline, CDR1 is LGHNA and CDR2 YNFKEQ. This CDR3 reads CASSQVTGTTDTQYF. CDR3 coding DNA: TGTGCCAGCAGCCAAGTAACCGGGACCACAGATACGCAGTATTTT.

The V gene is TRBV7-2, the J gene TRBJ2-1, with a weak D call TRBD1 (6 bases). The CDR3 covers 18 residues. Germline assignment: CDR1 SGHTA and CDR2 FQGNSA. Trimming shortened V by 0 bases and J by 2 bases, and 17 bases separated the two germline ends. CDR3 sequence reads: CASSLAPRRDTAYNEQFF. CDR3 nucleotide sequence: TGTGCCAGCAGCTTAGCCCCACGTCGGGACACGGCCTACAATGAGCAGTTCTTC.

This clone was seen only once. The germline gene is not matched at one end of the junction; a read error may be the cause. V usage is TRBV4-3 and J usage is TRBJ2-2; D gene unclear. The length of the CDR3 is 14 residues. In germline, CDR1 is LGHNA, CDR2 YSLEER. The CDR3 nucleotides read TGCGCCAGCGGCCAAGAGGCGGACACCGGGGAGCTGTTTTTT. The encoded protein is CASGQEADTGELFF.

This chain joins TRBV28 and TRBJ2-5; 10 bases map to TRBD2. The CDR3 extends over 14 amino acids. Germline CDR1 reads MDHEN; CDR2 reads SYDVKM. Losses at the gene ends were 6 bases for V and 7 bases for J; bases not matched to a gene: 8. CDR3 DNA sequence: TGTGCCAGCAGAAAGACTAGCGGGCGTATGACCCAGTACTTC. Translation gives CASRKTSGRMTQYF.

V and J are TRBV5-1 and TRBJ1-3, with 7 positions matching TRBD1. The germline V gene has CDR1 SGHRS and CDR2 YFSETQ. This CDR3 comprises 16 residues. V dropped 4 bases and J dropped 2; count of bases not matched to a gene: 9. The CDR3 DNA reads as TGCGCCAGCAGCAGGGGGCCGGGGGCGGCTGGAAACACCATATATTTT. Protein: CASSRGPGAAGNTIYF.

The chain employs TRBV9 and TRBJ2-5; 12 bases fit TRBD1. V shed 0 bases, J shed 7 bases, and the junction held 4 bases outside the gene matches. The germline V gene has CDR1 SGDLS and CDR2 YYNGEE. CDR3 size: 15 residues. CDR3 residues: CASSVAGQGAGTQYF. In nucleotides, the CDR3 is TGTGCCAGCAGCGTAGCGGGACAGGGGGCGGGGACCCAGTACTTC.

The CDR3 nucleotides read TGCGCCAGCAGCCAATCGGACGGGACTAGCGGAGACTATGAGCAGTTCTTC. Protein sequence: CASSQSDGTSGDYEQFF. This chain uses TRBV4-1 with TRBJ2-1; 11 nucleotides match TRBD2. J was trimmed by 8 bases and V by 2 bases; bases with no gene match: 11. This CDR3 is built from 17 residues. Germline assignment: CDR1 MGHRA and CDR2 YSYEKL.

CDR3 nucleotide sequence: TGCGCCAGCAGCTTGGGCCAAGAGACCCAGTACTTC. Its protein is CASSLGQETQYF. The rearrangement links TRBV5-1 to TRBJ2-5; D call uncertain. The CDR3 has 12 amino acids. The V end lost 0 bases, the J end lost 1 base, and 1 base lay between the germline ends. The V gene's germline CDR1 is SGHRS and CDR2 YFSETQ. Looking up the rest from reference TRBV5-1 and TRBJ2-5 gives the full variable domain: KAGVTQTPRYLIKTRGQQVTLSCSPISGHRSVSWYQQTPGQGLQFLFEYFSETQRNKGNFPGRFSGRQFSNSRSEMNVSTLELGDSALYLCASSLGQETQYFGPGTRLLVL.

There are a few counts of this clone. J is TRBJ2-1 and V is TRBV5-1, with TRBD2 matching 16 bases. This CDR3 comprises 15 residues. The germline V gene has CDR1 SGHRS and CDR2 YFSETQ. V shed 3 bases and J 9 bases; nucleotides not matched to a gene: 3. The CDR3 DNA is TGCGCCAGCAGCTCGGGACTAGCGGGAGGGGGTGAGCAGTTCTTC. This gives the protein CASSSGLAGGGEQFF.

The rearrangement uses TRBV6-5 and TRBJ2-1; D is tentatively TRBD1 or TRBD2 (5 bases each). Germline V CDR1 and CDR2: MNHEY, SVGAGI. This CDR3 region has 15 residues. Trimming took 3 bases from V and 2 from J, leaving 11 bases between them. The chain's CDR3 is CASSYGAGAYNEQFF. Here the CDR3 DNA reads TGTGCCAGCAGTTATGGGGCGGGCGCCTACAATGAGCAGTTCTTC.

This sequence joins TRBV4-3 and TRBJ2-7, with unresolved D. Trimming cost V 1 base and J 0 bases, with 7 bases left between them. Germline CDR1 is LGHNA and CDR2 is YSLEER. The CDR3 sequence is 14 residues long. The CDR3 loop is CASSQVVTSYEQYV. In DNA, the CDR3 is TGCGCCAGCAGCCAAGTGGTTACCTCCTACGAGCAGTACGTC.

On this clone: Given a much more abundant clone one base away, this may be a read error. The sample contains more than one DNA sequence encoding this CDR3. The V and J genes are TRBV5-1 and TRBJ1-2; TRBD1 is a possible D gene (5 bases). Looked up from germline, CDR1 is SGHRS and CDR2 is YFSETQ. The CDR3 contains 12 residues. Trimming cost V 2 bases and J 8 bases, with 10 bases left between them. CDR3 region: CASSFQGEGYTF. The CDR3 region has the DNA TGCGCCAGCAGCTTCCAGGGTGAAGGCTACACCTTC.

The sample holds one count of this clone. This chain connects TRBV7-2 to TRBJ2-5; tentative D call: TRBD2 (5 bases). Germline loops: CDR1 SGHTA, CDR2 FQGNSA. V lost 2 bases to trimming and J lost 5 bases, with 9 bases between them. The CDR3 spans 13 residues. In DNA form, the CDR3 reads TGTGCCAGCAGCTTAAGGCGAGGGGAGACCCAGTACTTC. It encodes CASSLRRGETQYF.

This chain joins TRBV6-5 and TRBJ1-3; D unclear. CDR3 length equals 12 residues. V lost 7 bases to trimming and J lost 3 bases, with 7 bases between them. Germline V CDR1 and CDR2: MNHEY, SVGAGI. The CDR3 here is CASIGGGNTIYF. The CDR3 DNA reads TGTGCCAGCATAGGCGGTGGAAACACCATATATTTT.